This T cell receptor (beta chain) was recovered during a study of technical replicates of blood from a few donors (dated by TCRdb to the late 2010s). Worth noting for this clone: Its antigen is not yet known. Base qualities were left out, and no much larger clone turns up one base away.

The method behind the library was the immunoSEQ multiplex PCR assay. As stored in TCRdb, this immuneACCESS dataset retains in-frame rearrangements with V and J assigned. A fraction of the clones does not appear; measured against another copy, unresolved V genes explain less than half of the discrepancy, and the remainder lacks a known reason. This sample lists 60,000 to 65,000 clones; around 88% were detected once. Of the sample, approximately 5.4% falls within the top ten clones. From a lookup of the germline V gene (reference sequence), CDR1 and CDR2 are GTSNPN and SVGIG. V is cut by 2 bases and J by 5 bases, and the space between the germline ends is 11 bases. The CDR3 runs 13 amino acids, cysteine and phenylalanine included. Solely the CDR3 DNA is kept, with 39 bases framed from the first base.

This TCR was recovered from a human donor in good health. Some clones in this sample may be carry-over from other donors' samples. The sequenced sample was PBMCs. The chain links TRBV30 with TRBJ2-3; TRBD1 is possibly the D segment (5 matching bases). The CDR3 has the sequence CAWSMAGRDTQYF. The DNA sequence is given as TGTGCCTGGAGTATGGCAGGGCGAGATACGCAGTATTTT.